The 14 T cell receptor beta chains reported below all come from one sample, sequenced in a study of blood T cell repertoires in COVID-19. TCRdb's copy holds only in-frame clones and misses some; the assay was immunoSEQ multiplex PCR. The sample has fewer than 250,000 clones, 70% to 90% seen once. Sequenced sample: peripheral blood. The receptors come from a woman aged 60-75 years with active or convalescent COVID-19.

V and J are TRBV6-5 and TRBJ2-1; 8 bases align to TRBD1. J lost 7 bases, V lost 4 bases, and 9 bases had no gene match. Looked up from germline, CDR1 is MNHEY and CDR2 is SVGAGI. The CDR3 runs to 15 residues. Here the CDR3 DNA reads TGTGCCAGCAGTTCGCCGGGACAGGCATTGAATGAGCAGTTCTTC. Translation: CASSSPGQALNEQFF.

The J gene is TRBJ1-5, the V gene TRBV29-1, with D perhaps TRBD1 (5 bases). CDR1 SQVTM and CDR2 ANQGSEA come from the germline V gene. This CDR3 has 12 amino acids. V was clipped by 8 bases and J by 5 bases, with 13 bases between them. The DNA of the CDR3 is TGCAGCTATGAGCGGGGCGATCAGCCCCAGCATTTT. Its translation is CSYERGDQPQHF.

This chain joins TRBV19 and TRBJ2-2; 12 nucleotides line up with TRBD1. Germline values: CDR1 LNHDA, CDR2 SQIVND (reference sequence). CDR3 size: 15 residues. V shed 9 bases and J 5 bases; nucleotides not matched to a gene: 7. The CDR3 region has the DNA TGTGCCAGCACCGGGACAGGGGGCTCTACCGGGGAGCTGTTTTTT. Residues: CASTGTGGSTGELFF.

The chain recombines TRBV27 with TRBJ1-1; TRBD1 matches 12 bases. In germline, CDR1 is MNHEY, CDR2 SMNVEV (reference sequence). This CDR3 region has 19 residues. J was trimmed by 4 bases and V by 4 bases; bases with no gene match: 16. Here the CDR3 DNA reads TGTGCCAGCAGTTCGTTTTCCGGGACAGGGGGCAGTAAGATCACTGAAGCTTTCTTT. Translating it yields CASSSFSGTGGSKITEAFF.

The rearrangement uses TRBV11-2 and TRBJ1-1; D is uncertain. Germline loops: CDR1 SGHAT, CDR2 FQNNGV. This CDR3 is 12 amino acids long. V lost 4 bases, J lost 3 bases, and 6 bases lay in between. The DNA of the CDR3 is TGTGCCAGCAGCTCCTCGGACACTGAAGCTTTCTTT. Encoded protein: CASSSSDTEAFF.

This chain uses TRBV30 with TRBJ2-5; 10 bases fit TRBD1. The CDR3 sequence is 13 residues long. CDR1 and CDR2 (germline): GTSNPN, SVGIG (reference sequence). V shed 2 bases, J shed 12 bases, and the junction held 9 bases outside the gene matches. CDR3 coding DNA: TGTGCCTGGAGTCCGGACAGGGGGACTACGGAGTACTTC. This codes for CAWSPDRGTTEYF.

This clone was counted a single time. The V gene is TRBV11-3, the J gene TRBJ2-3; TRBD1 matches 8 bases. CDR1 is SGHNT and CDR2 is YENEEA in the germline V gene. V dropped 2 bases and J dropped 4; count of bases not matched to a gene: 2. This CDR3 has 14 residues. CDR3 residues: CASSLHRGSDTQYF. CDR3 coding DNA: TGTGCCAGCAGCTTACACAGGGGGTCAGATACGCAGTATTTT.

The chain couples TRBV18 to TRBJ2-3; D unresolved. Germline lookup yields CDR1 KGHSH and CDR2 LQKENI. The CDR3 is made up of 14 amino acids. V lost 2 bases and J 0 bases, leaving 6 bases between the germline ends. CDR3 sequence reads: CASSPVRSTDTQYF. The CDR3 nucleotides are TGTGCCAGCTCACCAGTGCGGAGCACAGATACGCAGTATTTT.

The chain combines TRBV4-1 with TRBJ1-6; the match to TRBD1 covers 8 bases. Trimming took 0 bases from V and 12 from J; bases not matched to a gene: 10. This CDR3 has 16 amino acids. Germline V gene data show CDR1 as MGHRA and CDR2 as YSYEKL. The CDR3 DNA is TGCGCCAGCAGCCAAGAACCAGGACAGGGATATTTACCCCTCCACTTT. Its translation: CASSQEPGQGYLPLHF.

The CDR3 loop reads CASSLSYPSGRVTDTQYF. The CDR3 nucleotides are TGTGCCAGCAGCTTGTCTTACCCTAGCGGGAGGGTCACAGATACGCAGTATTTT. This chain links TRBV5-4 with TRBJ2-3; 12 nucleotides align to TRBD2. The germline V gene has CDR1 SGHNT and CDR2 YYREEE (reference sequence). V dropped 1 base and J dropped 2; count of bases not matched to a gene: 8. This CDR3 has 18 amino acids.

V gene TRBV11-2 combines with J gene TRBJ2-3; 10 bases align to TRBD2. V lost 4 bases to trimming and J lost 4 bases; unmatched junction nucleotides: 11. CDR1 SGHAT and CDR2 FQNNGV come from the germline V gene. This CDR3 is 17 amino acids long. The CDR3 loop reads CASSSRILAGGADTQYF. The CDR3 DNA follows: TGTGCCAGCAGCTCAAGGATATTAGCGGGGGGTGCAGATACGCAGTATTTT.

The chain couples TRBV7-8 to TRBJ2-2; 13 nucleotides agree with TRBD2. Germline-derived CDR1 and CDR2 are SGHVS and FQNEAQ. The junction had 14 bases not matched to a gene; V was cut back by 0 bases and J by 4 bases. The CDR3 extends over 21 amino acids. For the CDR3, the DNA is TGTGCCAGCAGCTTAGCTATACTAGCGGGGGGGCCGACGGGATCCACCGGGGAGCTGTTTTTT. Translating gives CASSLAILAGGPTGSTGELFF.

This clone was seen a handful of times. This specimen includes other DNA sequences encoding the same CDR3. J is TRBJ1-2 and V is TRBV5-5, with 7 bases that match TRBD1. Germline-derived CDR1 and CDR2 are SGHKS and YYEKEE (reference sequence). CDR3 length: 14 amino acids. The V and J ends lost 0 bases and 5 bases, in that order; junction bases with no gene match: 4. The DNA of the CDR3 is TGTGCCAGCAGCTTGGAAGGGACAGCGTATGGCTACACCTTC. It is translated as CASSLEGTAYGYTF. Using reference TRBV5-5 and TRBJ1-2 for the parts outside the CDR3, the full variable domain is DAGVTQSPTHLIKTRGQQVTLRCSPISGHKSVSWYQQVLGQGPQFIFQYYEKEERGRGNFPDRFSARQFPNYSSELNVNALLLGDSALYLCASSLEGTAYGYTFGSGTRLTVV.

This clone was counted once. Written as DNA, the CDR3 is TGTGCCAGCAGCCCTAGGCGGACTAGCGGGCTCCTCTCCTACAATGAGCAGTTCTTC. Amino acid sequence: CASSPRRTSGLLSYNEQFF. The genes are TRBV7-3 and TRBJ2-1; 11 positions match TRBD2. CDR1 and CDR2 from the germline V gene are SGHTA and FQGTGA. CDR3 size: 19 residues. With 5 bases clipped from V and 0 bases from J, the junction kept 12 bases outside the gene matches.